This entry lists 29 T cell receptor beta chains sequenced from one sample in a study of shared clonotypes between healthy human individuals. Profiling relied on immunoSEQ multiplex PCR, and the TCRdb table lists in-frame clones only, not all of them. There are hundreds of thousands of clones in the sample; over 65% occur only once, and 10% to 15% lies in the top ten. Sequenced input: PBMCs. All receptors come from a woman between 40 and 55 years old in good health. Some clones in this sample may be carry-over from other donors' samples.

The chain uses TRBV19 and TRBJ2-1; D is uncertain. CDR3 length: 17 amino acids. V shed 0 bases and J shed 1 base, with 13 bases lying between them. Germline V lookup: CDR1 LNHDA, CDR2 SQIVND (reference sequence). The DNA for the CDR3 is TGTGCCAGTAGTATAGATTTGTCGATGGCTTCCTACAATGAGCAGTTCTTC. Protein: CASSIDLSMASYNEQFF.

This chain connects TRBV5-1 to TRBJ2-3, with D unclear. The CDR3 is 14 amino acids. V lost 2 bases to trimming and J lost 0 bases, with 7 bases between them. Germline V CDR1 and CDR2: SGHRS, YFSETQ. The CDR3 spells CASSFRDSTDTQYF. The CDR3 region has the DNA TGCGCCAGCAGCTTTAGGGATAGCACAGATACGCAGTATTTT.

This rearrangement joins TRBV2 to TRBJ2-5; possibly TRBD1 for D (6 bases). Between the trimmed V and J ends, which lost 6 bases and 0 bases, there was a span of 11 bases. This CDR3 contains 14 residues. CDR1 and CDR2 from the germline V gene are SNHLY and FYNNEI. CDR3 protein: CASRHRVNQETQYF. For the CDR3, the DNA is TGTGCCAGCAGGCACAGGGTGAACCAAGAGACCCAGTACTTC.

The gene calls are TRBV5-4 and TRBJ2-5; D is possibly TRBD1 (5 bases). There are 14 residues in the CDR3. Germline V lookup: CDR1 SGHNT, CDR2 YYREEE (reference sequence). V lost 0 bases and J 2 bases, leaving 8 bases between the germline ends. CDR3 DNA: TGTGCCAGCAGCTTGGATGCAGGGCAAGAGACCCAGTACTTC. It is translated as CASSLDAGQETQYF. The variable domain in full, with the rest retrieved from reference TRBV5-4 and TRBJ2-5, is ETGVTQSPTHLIKTRGQQVTLRCSSQSGHNTVSWYQQALGQGPQFIFQYYREEENGRGNFPPRFSGLQFPNYSSELNVNALELDDSALYLCASSLDAGQETQYFGPGTRLLVL.

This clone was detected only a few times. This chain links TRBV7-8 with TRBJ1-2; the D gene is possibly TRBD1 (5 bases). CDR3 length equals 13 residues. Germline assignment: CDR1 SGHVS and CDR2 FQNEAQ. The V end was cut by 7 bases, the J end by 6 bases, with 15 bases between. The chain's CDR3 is CASKRRRDDGYTF. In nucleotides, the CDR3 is TGTGCCAGCAAAAGACGGAGGGACGATGGCTACACCTTC.

CDR3 nucleotides: TGTGCCAGCAGATGGCGGGGGTACTCCTACGAGCAGTACTTC. Encoded protein: CASRWRGYSYEQYF. The rearrangement uses TRBV6-6 and TRBJ2-7, with 7 bases matching TRBD2. The CDR3 extends over 14 amino acids. Germline assignment: CDR1 MNHNY and CDR2 SVGAGI (reference sequence). Trimming cost V 6 bases and J 0 bases; bases outside gene matches: 5.

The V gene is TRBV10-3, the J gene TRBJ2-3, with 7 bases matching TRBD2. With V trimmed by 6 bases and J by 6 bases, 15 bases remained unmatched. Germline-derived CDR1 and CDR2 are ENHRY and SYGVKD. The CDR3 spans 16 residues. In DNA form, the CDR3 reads TGTGCCATCAGCGAAGGTGGCGGGAGTGGATCCGATACGCAGTATTTT. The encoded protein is CAISEGGGSGSDTQYF.

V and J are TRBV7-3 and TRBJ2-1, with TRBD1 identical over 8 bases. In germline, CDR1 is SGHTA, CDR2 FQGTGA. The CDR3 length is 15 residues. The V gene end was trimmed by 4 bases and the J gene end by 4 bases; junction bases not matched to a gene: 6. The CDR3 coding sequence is TGTGCCAGCAGCTCGCAGGGACAGGAATACAATGAGCAGTTCTTC. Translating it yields CASSSQGQEYNEQFF.

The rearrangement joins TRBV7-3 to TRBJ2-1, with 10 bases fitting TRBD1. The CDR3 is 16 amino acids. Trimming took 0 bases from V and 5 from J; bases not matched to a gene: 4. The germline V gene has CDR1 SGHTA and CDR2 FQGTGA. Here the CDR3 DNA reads TGTGCCAGCAGCTTAACGACAGGGGGCATCGACAATGAGCAGTTCTTC. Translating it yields CASSLTTGGIDNEQFF.

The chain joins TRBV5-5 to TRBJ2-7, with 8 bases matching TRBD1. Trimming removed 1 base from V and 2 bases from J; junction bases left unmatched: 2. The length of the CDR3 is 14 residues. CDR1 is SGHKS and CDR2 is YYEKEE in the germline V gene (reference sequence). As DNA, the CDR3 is TGTGCCAGCAGCTTGAGCAGGGGGCCCTACGAGCAGTACTTC. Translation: CASSLSRGPYEQYF.

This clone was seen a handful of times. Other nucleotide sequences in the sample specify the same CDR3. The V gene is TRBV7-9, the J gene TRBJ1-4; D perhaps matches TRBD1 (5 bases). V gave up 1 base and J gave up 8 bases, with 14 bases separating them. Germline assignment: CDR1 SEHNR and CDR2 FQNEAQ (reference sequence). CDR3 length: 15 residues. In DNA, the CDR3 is TGTGCCAGCAGCTTAGTTGGGCAGGGAGACGAAAAACTGTTTTTT. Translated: CASSLVGQGDEKLFF.

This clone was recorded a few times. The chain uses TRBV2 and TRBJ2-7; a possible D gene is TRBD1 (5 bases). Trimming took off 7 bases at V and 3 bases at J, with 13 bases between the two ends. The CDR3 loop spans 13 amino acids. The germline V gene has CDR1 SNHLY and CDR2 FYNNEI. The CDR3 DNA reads TGTGCCAGCATTGAGGATAGGGGCTACGAGCAGTACTTC. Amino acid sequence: CASIEDRGYEQYF.

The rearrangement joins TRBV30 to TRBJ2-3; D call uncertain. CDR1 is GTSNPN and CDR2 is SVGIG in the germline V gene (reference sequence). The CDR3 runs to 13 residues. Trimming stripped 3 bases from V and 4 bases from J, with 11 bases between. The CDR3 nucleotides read TGTGCCTGGAGCCCCGGAGTATCAGATACGCAGTATTTT. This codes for CAWSPGVSDTQYF.

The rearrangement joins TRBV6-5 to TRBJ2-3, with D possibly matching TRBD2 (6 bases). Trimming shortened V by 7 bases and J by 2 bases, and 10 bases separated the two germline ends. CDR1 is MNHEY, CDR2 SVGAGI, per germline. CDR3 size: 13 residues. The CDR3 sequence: CASTRTITDTQYF. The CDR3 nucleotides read TGTGCCAGCACCCGGACTATCACAGATACGCAGTATTTT.

CDR3 region: CSVGTGIRRTDTQYF. The CDR3, as DNA: TGCAGCGTTGGTACCGGGATTAGGCGCACAGATACGCAGTATTTT. V and J are TRBV29-1 and TRBJ2-3; TRBD2 might be the D (5 bases). V dropped 4 bases and J dropped 1 base, with 15 bases sitting between them. This CDR3 is 15 amino acids long. Germline CDR1 and CDR2: SQVTM and ANQGSEA.

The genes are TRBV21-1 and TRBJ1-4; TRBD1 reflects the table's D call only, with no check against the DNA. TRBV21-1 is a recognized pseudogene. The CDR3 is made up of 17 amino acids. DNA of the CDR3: TGTGCCAGCAGCAAAGCCCTCATCAGGGCCAATTATGAAAAACTGTTTTTT. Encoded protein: CASSKALIRANYEKLFF.

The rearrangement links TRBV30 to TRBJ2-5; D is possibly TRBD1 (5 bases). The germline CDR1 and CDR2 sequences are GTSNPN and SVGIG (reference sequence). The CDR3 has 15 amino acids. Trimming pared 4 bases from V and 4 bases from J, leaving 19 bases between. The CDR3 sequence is CAWTPEQVWGETQYF. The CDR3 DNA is TGTGCCTGGACACCGGAACAGGTTTGGGGAGAGACCCAGTACTTC.

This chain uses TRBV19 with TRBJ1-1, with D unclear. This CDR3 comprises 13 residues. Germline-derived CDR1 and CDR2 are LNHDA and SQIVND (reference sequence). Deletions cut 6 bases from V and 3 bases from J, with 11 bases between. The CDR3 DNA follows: TGTGCCAGTAGCCCTACTCAATACACTGAAGCTTTCTTT. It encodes CASSPTQYTEAFF.

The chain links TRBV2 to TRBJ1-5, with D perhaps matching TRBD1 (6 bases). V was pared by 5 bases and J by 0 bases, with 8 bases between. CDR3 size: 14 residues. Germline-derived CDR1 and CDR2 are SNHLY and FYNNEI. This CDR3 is CASSSQGSNQPQHF. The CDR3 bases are TGTGCCAGCAGTTCACAGGGTAGCAATCAGCCCCAGCATTTT.

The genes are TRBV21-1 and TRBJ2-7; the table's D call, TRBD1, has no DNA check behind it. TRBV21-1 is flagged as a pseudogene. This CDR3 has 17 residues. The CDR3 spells CASSTPTRLDRGREQYF. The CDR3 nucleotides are TGTGCCAGCAGCACCCCCACCCGCCTGGACAGGGGGCGCGAGCAGTACTTC.

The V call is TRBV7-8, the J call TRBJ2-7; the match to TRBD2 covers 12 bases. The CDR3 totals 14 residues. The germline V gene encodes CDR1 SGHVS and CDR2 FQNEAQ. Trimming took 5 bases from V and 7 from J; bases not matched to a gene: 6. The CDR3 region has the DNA TGTGCCAGCAGCCAGACTAGCGGGAGATTTGAGCAGTACTTC. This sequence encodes CASSQTSGRFEQYF. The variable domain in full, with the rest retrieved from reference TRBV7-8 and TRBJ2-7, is GAGVSQSPRYKVAKRGQDVALRCDPISGHVSLFWYQQALGQGPEFLTYFQNEAQLDKSGLPSDRFFAERPEGSVSTLKIQRTQQEDSAVYLCASSQTSGRFEQYFGPGTRLTVT.

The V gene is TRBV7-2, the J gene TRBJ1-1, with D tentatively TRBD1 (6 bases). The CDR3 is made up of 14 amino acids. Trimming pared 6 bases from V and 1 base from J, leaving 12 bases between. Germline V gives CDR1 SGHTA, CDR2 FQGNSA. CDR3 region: CASSYGTRNTEAFF. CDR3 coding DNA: TGTGCCAGCAGTTACGGGACAAGGAACACTGAAGCTTTCTTT.

The CDR3 region has the DNA TGCGCCAGCAGCCAAGCCGGGACAGTAAACACCGGGGAGCTGTTTTTT. Encoded protein: CASSQAGTVNTGELFF. The gene calls are TRBV4-1 and TRBJ2-2; 7 bases align to TRBD1. Germline lookup yields CDR1 MGHRA and CDR2 YSYEKL. The CDR3 spans 16 residues. The V segment lost 1 base and the J segment 2 bases; nucleotides outside the gene matches: 4.

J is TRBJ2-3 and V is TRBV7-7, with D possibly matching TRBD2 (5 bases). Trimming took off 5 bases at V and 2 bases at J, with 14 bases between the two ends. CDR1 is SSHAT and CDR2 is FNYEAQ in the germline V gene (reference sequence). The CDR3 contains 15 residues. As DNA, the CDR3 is TGTGCCAGCAGCCCCGGCGGCGGGTACACAGATACGCAGTATTTT. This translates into CASSPGGGYTDTQYF.

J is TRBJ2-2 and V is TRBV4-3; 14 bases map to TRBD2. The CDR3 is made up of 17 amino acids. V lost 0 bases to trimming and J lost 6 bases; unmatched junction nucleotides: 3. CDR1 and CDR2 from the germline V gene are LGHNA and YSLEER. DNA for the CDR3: TGCGCCAGCAGCCAAGAGCCGGGACTAGCGGGAGCCGGGGAGCTGTTTTTT. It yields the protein CASSQEPGLAGAGELFF.

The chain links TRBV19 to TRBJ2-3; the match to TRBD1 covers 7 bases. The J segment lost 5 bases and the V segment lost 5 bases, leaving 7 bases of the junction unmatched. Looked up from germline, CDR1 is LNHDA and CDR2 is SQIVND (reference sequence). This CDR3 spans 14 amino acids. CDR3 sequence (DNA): TGTGCCAGTAGTCCCCTAACAGGGGTAGATACGCAGTATTTT. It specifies CASSPLTGVDTQYF.

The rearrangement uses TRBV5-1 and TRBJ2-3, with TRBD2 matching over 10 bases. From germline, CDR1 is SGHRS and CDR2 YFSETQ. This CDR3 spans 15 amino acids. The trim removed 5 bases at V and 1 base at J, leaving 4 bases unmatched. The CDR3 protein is CASSFLAGGTDTQYF. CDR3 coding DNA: TGCGCCAGCAGTTTTCTAGCGGGGGGCACAGATACGCAGTATTTT.

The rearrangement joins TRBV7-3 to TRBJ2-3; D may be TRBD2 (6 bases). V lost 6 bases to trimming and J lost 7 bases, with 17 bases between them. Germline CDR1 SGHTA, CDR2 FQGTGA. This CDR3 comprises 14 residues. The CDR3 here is CASSPGTRDYTQYF. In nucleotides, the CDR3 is TGTGCCAGCAGTCCCGGGACCAGGGACTATACGCAGTATTTT.

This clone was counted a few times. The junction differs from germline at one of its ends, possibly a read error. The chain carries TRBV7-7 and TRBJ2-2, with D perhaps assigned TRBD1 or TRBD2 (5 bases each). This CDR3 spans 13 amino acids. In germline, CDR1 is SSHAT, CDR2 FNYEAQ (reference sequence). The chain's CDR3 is CASSRDVTGELFF. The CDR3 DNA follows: TGTGCTAGCAGCCGGGACGTCACCGGGGAGCTGTTTTTT.